These 28 T cell receptor beta chains came from one sample sequenced in a study of Ad26.COV2.S vaccination and SARS-CoV-2 variants. Regarding treatment: about 20 received Ad26.COV2.S at low or high dose, single or two shots; five or six received placebo; per-sample allocation not given. At day 63 after the first vaccine or placebo injection, samples were drawn. Sequencing was performed with immunoSEQ multiplex PCR; in TCRdb, only in-frame clones are kept and a portion is missing. The sample records roughly 510,000 clones, around nine tenths being singletons. Sequencing was performed on peripheral blood, taken in a trial of Ad26.COV2.S vaccine versus placebo. Source of these receptors: a person aged 18 to 65 who received the Ad26.COV2.S COVID-19 vaccine or a placebo.

V is TRBV5-4 and J is TRBJ2-3; 15 nucleotides agree with TRBD2. The CDR3 loop spans 19 amino acids. Germline V gene data show CDR1 as SGHNT and CDR2 as YYREEE (reference sequence). With 4 bases clipped from V and 4 bases from J, the junction kept 13 bases outside the gene matches. As DNA, the CDR3 is TGTGCCAGCAGCCGAGGGACTAGCGGGAGGACGGGGTCAGCAGATACGCAGTATTTT. Its protein is CASSRGTSGRTGSADTQYF.

The chain uses TRBV7-8 and TRBJ1-4; 8 bases map to TRBD1. The junction had 7 bases not matched to a gene; V was cut back by 5 bases and J by 5 bases. There are 15 residues in the CDR3. Germline loops: CDR1 SGHVS, CDR2 FQNEAQ. As DNA, the CDR3 is TGTGCCAGCAGCCCAGGACAGGGCAGGAATGAAAAACTGTTTTTT. Amino acids: CASSPGQGRNEKLFF.

The rearrangement links TRBV6-2 or TRBV6-3 to TRBJ2-1; unclear D gene. This CDR3 comprises 14 residues. The germline V gene has CDR1 MNHEY and CDR2 SVGEGT. V lost 3 bases, J lost 3 bases, and 9 bases lay in between. CDR3 region: CASSYDVYYNEQFF. In DNA form, the CDR3 reads TGTGCCAGCAGTTATGACGTTTACTACAATGAGCAGTTCTTC.

The chain joins TRBV29-1 to TRBJ2-5; weak D call: TRBD1 (6 bases). Trimming left V 5 bases short and J 9 bases short, with 13 bases between. The V gene's germline CDR1 is SQVTM and CDR2 ANQGSEA. This CDR3 spans 11 amino acids. The DNA for the CDR3 is TGCAGCGTTAACCCAGGGGACGCCCAGTACTTC. Protein: CSVNPGDAQYF.

The gene calls are TRBV2 and TRBJ1-1, with D hard to call. Between the trimmed V and J ends, which lost 7 bases and 6 bases, there was a span of 21 bases. This CDR3 comprises 15 residues. Germline V gene sequence: CDR1 SNHLY, CDR2 FYNNEI. The CDR3 nucleotides read TGTGCCAGCACCCAGCGGGCGGGTGGGAGAGCTGAAGCTTTCTTT. This gives the protein CASTQRAGGRAEAFF.

The V gene is TRBV5-1, the J gene TRBJ2-2; D remains unclear. CDR3 size: 14 residues. The V gene lost 2 bases and the J gene lost 5 bases, with 10 bases spanning the gap. Germline lookup yields CDR1 SGHRS and CDR2 YFSETQ. The CDR3 is CASSLSVGTGELFF. In nucleotides, the CDR3 is TGCGCCAGCAGCTTATCAGTAGGGACCGGGGAGCTGTTTTTT.

The V gene is TRBV7-2, the J gene TRBJ1-3; D possibly corresponds to TRBD1 (5 bases). V lost 0 bases and J lost 4, with 13 bases in between. The CDR3 spans 16 residues. CDR1 SGHTA and CDR2 FQGNSA come from the germline V gene. CDR3 amino acids: CASSLARWGNGNTIYF. Here the CDR3 DNA reads TGTGCCAGCAGCTTAGCGAGGTGGGGGAACGGAAACACCATATATTTT.

V and J are TRBV27 and TRBJ2-2; TRBD1 is a possible D gene (6 bases). CDR3 length equals 16 residues. Looked up from germline, CDR1 is MNHEY and CDR2 is SMNVEV (reference sequence). Trimming cost V 5 bases and J 5 bases, with 18 bases left between them. The CDR3 protein is CASSPIQGAVTGELFF. Written as DNA, the CDR3 is TGTGCCAGCAGTCCAATACAGGGAGCGGTAACCGGGGAGCTGTTTTTT.

The rearrangement uses TRBV18 and TRBJ1-1; TRBD1 might be the D (6 bases). The V end was cut by 6 bases, the J end by 5 bases, with 16 bases between. Germline assignment: CDR1 KGHSH and CDR2 LQKENI. The CDR3 is 14 amino acids. This CDR3 reads CASSQSRGGTEAFF. The CDR3 DNA is TGTGCCAGCTCCCAATCCAGGGGTGGGACTGAAGCTTTCTTT.

There are many counts of this clone. The gene calls are TRBV29-1 and TRBJ2-1; 7 nucleotides agree with TRBD2. Per germline, CDR1 SQVTM and CDR2 ANQGSEA. The V gene end was trimmed by 3 bases and the J gene end by 7 bases; junction bases not matched to a gene: 6. CDR3 length: 13 amino acids. The CDR3, as DNA: TGCAGCGTTGATGGTCAAGCGGGGAATGAGCAGTTCTTC. Protein: CSVDGQAGNEQFF.

The V call is TRBV18, the J call TRBJ2-3; no firm D call. From germline, CDR1 is KGHSH and CDR2 LQKENI. The CDR3 spans 14 residues. The V gene lost 3 bases and the J gene lost 9 bases, with 16 bases spanning the gap. DNA of the CDR3: TGTGCCAGCTCACCCGACCAGGCCCCAGGCACGCAGTATTTT. This translates into CASSPDQAPGTQYF.

The genes are TRBV29-1 and TRBJ2-1, with D hard to call. Germline-derived CDR1 and CDR2 are SQVTM and ANQGSEA. Between the trimmed V and J ends, which lost 4 bases and 0 bases, there was a span of 10 bases. The CDR3 contains 14 residues. CDR3 bases: TGCAGCGTTGTCTGGCAGAGCTCCTACAATGAGCAGTTCTTC. The encoded protein is CSVVWQSSYNEQFF.

V is TRBV5-1 and J is TRBJ2-1; TRBD2 aligns across 13 bases. The length of the CDR3 is 17 residues. The germline V gene encodes CDR1 SGHRS and CDR2 YFSETQ. The J segment lost 9 bases and the V segment lost 5 bases, leaving 14 bases of the junction unmatched. The CDR3 region has the DNA TGCGCCAGCAGTCTCACACCCGGGACTAGCGGGGCTGGTGAGCAGTTCTTC. Translation gives CASSLTPGTSGAGEQFF.

V and J are TRBV18 and TRBJ1-6, with TRBD1 matching over 11 bases. CDR3 length: 19 amino acids. Losses at the gene ends were 3 bases for V and 4 bases for J; bases not matched to a gene: 11. Germline-derived CDR1 and CDR2 are KGHSH and LQKENI. CDR3 residues: CASSPTSPGQGGYNSPLHF. DNA of the CDR3: TGTGCCAGCTCACCGACGAGCCCGGGACAGGGGGGTTATAATTCACCCCTCCACTTT.

The chain has TRBV28 and TRBJ2-2, with a tentative D call TRBD1 (6 bases). Trimming pared 8 bases from V and 4 bases from J, leaving 11 bases between. The CDR3 totals 13 residues. CDR1 is MDHEN and CDR2 is SYDVKM in the germline V gene. CDR3 sequence: CASQGIPTGELFF. The DNA of the CDR3 is TGTGCCAGCCAGGGGATTCCCACCGGGGAGCTGTTTTTT.

The V gene is TRBV6-6, the J gene TRBJ1-5, with D maybe TRBD1 (6 bases). V lost 6 bases, J lost 15 bases, and 18 bases lay in between. The CDR3 length is 12 residues. The V gene's germline CDR1 is MNHNY and CDR2 SVGAGI (reference sequence). In DNA form, the CDR3 reads TGTGCCAGCAGCCCCGGACAGACCCAATGGCATTTT. Translation gives CASSPGQTQWHF.

This chain uses TRBV28 with TRBJ2-7; 7 nucleotides line up with TRBD2. The germline V gene encodes CDR1 MDHEN and CDR2 SYDVKM. V shed 4 bases, J shed 2 bases, and the junction held 8 bases outside the gene matches. This CDR3 comprises 15 residues. The CDR3 sequence: CASSSLGLETYEQYF. CDR3 bases: TGTGCCAGCAGTTCACTCGGACTAGAGACCTACGAGCAGTACTTC.

This sequence joins TRBV29-1 and TRBJ2-7, with TRBD2 matching over 8 bases. Trimming at V came to 4 bases and at J to 2 bases, leaving 4 bases not matched to a gene. The CDR3 contains 13 residues. Germline V gene sequence: CDR1 SQVTM, CDR2 ANQGSEA. The DNA for the CDR3 is TGCAGCGTTGTGCGGGGGGCTACCTACGAGCAGTACTTC. It yields the protein CSVVRGATYEQYF.

This sequence joins TRBV7-2 and TRBJ1-2; D not certain. The germline V gene has CDR1 SGHTA and CDR2 FQGNSA. V lost 0 bases and J 4 bases, leaving 9 bases between the germline ends. The CDR3 is made up of 14 amino acids. The CDR3 spells CASSLAPAGYGYTF. CDR3 sequence (DNA): TGTGCCAGCAGCTTAGCCCCCGCCGGCTATGGCTACACCTTC.

The chain couples TRBV7-9 to TRBJ2-7; 10 bases match TRBD1. This CDR3 has 16 residues. Trimming took 4 bases from V and 2 from J; bases not matched to a gene: 8. Germline assignment: CDR1 SEHNR and CDR2 FQNEAQ (reference sequence). This chain's CDR3 is CASSSGTGTGAYEQYF. CDR3 DNA: TGTGCCAGCAGCTCCGGGACCGGGACAGGGGCCTACGAGCAGTACTTC.

This chain joins TRBV14 and TRBJ1-1; 8 nucleotides match TRBD1. V was pared by 6 bases and J by 5 bases, with 11 bases of the junction left unmatched. Per germline, CDR1 SGHDN and CDR2 FVKESK. The CDR3 sequence is 15 residues long. The CDR3 DNA reads TGTGCCAGCAGTCGAAGGACAGGGTATATAACTGAAGCTTTCTTT. Its translation is CASSRRTGYITEAFF.

This clone was counted once. The chain recombines TRBV25-1 with TRBJ1-6; 7 bases are a match to TRBD1. With V trimmed by 2 bases and J by 9 bases, 4 bases remained unmatched. Germline CDR1 reads MGHDK; CDR2 reads SYGVNS. This CDR3 comprises 14 residues. The CDR3 reads CASSEKTGSSPLHF. The CDR3 nucleotides are TGTGCCAGCAGTGAAAAGACAGGGAGTTCACCCCTCCACTTT.

The chain links TRBV29-1 to TRBJ2-2; 7 bases line up with TRBD2. V shed 4 bases, J shed 6 bases, and the junction held 17 bases outside the gene matches. CDR1 and CDR2 (germline): SQVTM, ANQGSEA. The CDR3 is made up of 17 amino acids. The DNA for the CDR3 is TGCAGCGTTGTTGAATCGGTCGGCGGGAGTGGAGCCGGGGAGCTGTTTTTT. It specifies CSVVESVGGSGAGELFF.

The chain links TRBV5-6 to TRBJ1-2, with TRBD1 as a possible D gene (5 bases). The CDR3 is 15 amino acids. Trimming shortened V by 3 bases and J by 4 bases, and 16 bases separated the two germline ends. The germline gives CDR1 SGHDT, CDR2 YYEEEE. The DNA for the CDR3 is TGTGCCAGCAGCTCCGGACTATATGGGGGCTATGGCTACACCTTC. It encodes CASSSGLYGGYGYTF. Full variable domain (missing parts from reference TRBV5-6 and TRBJ1-2): DAGVTQSPTHLIKTRGQQVTLRCSPKSGHDTVSWYQQALGQGPQFIFQYYEEEERQRGNFPDRFSGHQFPNYSSELNVNALLLGDSALYLCASSSGLYGGYGYTFGSGTRLTVV.

In its sample, this clone was seen a few times. This chain links TRBV10-2 with TRBJ2-3; TRBD1 is a possible D gene (5 bases). The germline gives CDR1 WSHSY, CDR2 SAAADI. The CDR3 spans 17 residues. Trimming cost V 5 bases and J 2 bases, with 20 bases left between them. CDR3 amino acids: CASSIGMGRINTDTQYF. CDR3 coding DNA: TGCGCCAGCAGTATCGGAATGGGGCGGATTAACACAGATACGCAGTATTTT.

The chain combines TRBV11-2 with TRBJ2-7, with TRBD1 as a possible D gene (7 bases). The germline V gene encodes CDR1 SGHAT and CDR2 FQNNGV. CDR3 length: 15 residues. Trimming cost V 3 bases and J 4 bases, with 16 bases left between them. CDR3 residues: CASSFRGGGPYEQYF. In DNA form, the CDR3 reads TGTGCCAGCAGCTTCCGTGGAGGGGGCCCGTACGAGCAGTACTTC.

This clone was counted many times. The chain carries TRBV28 and TRBJ2-3; a weak D match, TRBD1 (5 bases). Trimming stripped 5 bases from V and 2 bases from J, with 17 bases between. The germline CDR1 and CDR2 sequences are MDHEN and SYDVKM. The CDR3 length is 16 residues. This chain's CDR3 is CASSLEGAVITDTQYF. In nucleotides, the CDR3 is TGTGCCAGCAGTCTGGAAGGGGCGGTTATCACAGATACGCAGTATTTT.

This chain uses TRBV15 with TRBJ2-5, with D tentatively TRBD2 (5 bases). Trimming took off 1 base at V and 7 bases at J, with 19 bases between the two ends. The germline CDR1 and CDR2 sequences are LNHNV and YYDKDF (reference sequence). The CDR3 consists of 16 residues. The CDR3 protein is CATSRAGRATLLTQYF. The CDR3 DNA is TGTGCCACCAGCAGAGCCGGGCGGGCTACCCTTTTGACCCAGTACTTC.